The entry that follows covers one T cell receptor (beta chain) sequence. The sample originates from a study of cytomegalovirus exposure and HLA in healthy donors. Study summary: Most genotyped donors, roughly 83% of about 400, had Caucasian-associated genetic ancestry.

CDR1 is SGHRS and CDR2 is YFSETQ in the germline V gene. The CDR3 sequence is 16 residues long. V lost 0 bases and J lost 0, with 12 bases in between. It was with 60 Vbeta and 13 Jbeta primers that the PCR ran. The protocol was immunoSEQ multiplex PCR, while the TCRdb copy is restricted to in-frame clones and leaves out a portion. The sample yields tens of thousands of clones, about 74% seen once. The clonotype comes from a young woman in good health and CMV-seropositive. Sequences were obtained from PBMCs. The chain carries TRBV5-1 and TRBJ1-1; TRBD1 might be the D (5 bases). CDR3 nucleotides: TGCGCCAGCAGCTTGGATCTGGGGGGAATGAACACTGAAGCTTTCTTT. Amino acid sequence: CASSLDLGGMNTEAFF. Full variable domain (outside the CDR3, taken from reference TRBV5-1 and TRBJ1-1): KAGVTQTPRYLIKTRGQQVTLSCSPISGHRSVSWYQQTPGQGLQFLFEYFSETQRNKGNFPGRFSGRQFSNSRSEMNVSTLELGDSALYLCASSLDLGGMNTEAFFGQGTRLTVV.